These 9 T cell receptor beta chains were sequenced from one sample in a study of cytomegalovirus exposure and HLA in healthy donors. It was with 60 Vbeta and 13 Jbeta primers that the PCR ran. Sequencing was performed with immunoSEQ multiplex PCR; in TCRdb, only in-frame clones are kept and a portion is missing. The sample holds some 85,000 clones, roughly four fifths seen once. Sample: PBMCs. The receptor source for this set is a woman between 40 and 50 years old in good health and CMV-seropositive.

The chain couples TRBV18 to TRBJ2-5, with TRBD2 as a possible D gene (6 bases). Trimming removed 0 bases from V and 3 bases from J, with 8 bases in between. The CDR3 runs 14 residues. Germline V lookup: CDR1 KGHSH, CDR2 LQKENI. The CDR3 DNA sequence: TGTGCCAGCTCACCACCGGAGCGGGAAGAGACCCAGTACTTC. Its protein product is CASSPPEREETQYF.

A single count supports this clone. V gene TRBV11-1 combines with J gene TRBJ1-1, with TRBD1 identical over 12 bases. Trimming at V came to 2 bases and at J to 5 bases, leaving 9 bases not matched to a gene. The CDR3 totals 17 residues. Germline lookup yields CDR1 SGHAT and CDR2 FQDESV (reference sequence). In nucleotides, the CDR3 is TGTGCCAGCAGCTTACCCACGGGACAGGGGGCGAGGACTGAAGCTTTCTTT. Encoded protein: CASSLPTGQGARTEAFF.

This chain uses TRBV19 with TRBJ2-1; TRBD2 is a possible D gene (6 bases). Germline values: CDR1 LNHDA, CDR2 SQIVND (reference sequence). The length of the CDR3 is 17 residues. Trimming removed 4 bases from V and 5 bases from J, with 21 bases in between. CDR3 loop: CASSTLFREYTNNEQFF. The CDR3 region has the DNA TGTGCCAGTAGTACCCTTTTTCGGGAGTACACCAACAATGAGCAGTTCTTC.

The rearrangement joins TRBV27 to TRBJ2-3, with 7 nucleotides matching TRBD2. The CDR3 covers 17 residues. The V and J ends lost 1 base and 0 bases, in that order; junction bases with no gene match: 7. Germline assignment: CDR1 MNHEY and CDR2 SMNVEV (reference sequence). In nucleotides, the CDR3 is TGTGCCAGCAGTTTATTGGCTAGCGGCCGTAGCACAGATACGCAGTATTTT. Translated: CASSLLASGRSTDTQYF.

This clone appeared a few times. The chain is built from TRBV7-2 and TRBJ2-7, with D perhaps TRBD2 (6 bases). Germline V CDR1 and CDR2: SGHTA, FQGNSA. The CDR3 has 13 amino acids. Trimming stripped 1 base from V and 6 bases from J, with 10 bases between. This chain's CDR3 is CASSLGLGREQYF. The CDR3 DNA reads as TGTGCCAGCAGCTTAGGACTAGGTCGCGAGCAGTACTTC.

In DNA form, the CDR3 reads TGTGCCAGCAGCTTACAACAGGGAGAGACCCAGTACTTC. Residues: CASSLQQGETQYF. The chain joins TRBV7-9 to TRBJ2-5, with a weak D call TRBD1 (6 bases). In germline, CDR1 is SEHNR, CDR2 FQNEAQ (reference sequence). CDR3 size: 13 residues. The germline V and J ends were trimmed by 2 bases and 4 bases, with 8 bases remaining between them.

About this clone: An end of the junction does not agree with germline; a read error may underlie this. The chain recombines TRBV4-2 with TRBJ1-1; 7 bases line up with TRBD1. Germline V gives CDR1 LGHNA, CDR2 YNFKEQ. This CDR3 contains 17 residues. The CDR3 DNA reads TGTGCCAGCAGCCAAGATCAGATTACAGGGGTGAAGACTGAAGCTTTCTTT. Encoded protein: CASSQDQITGVKTEAFF.

CDR3 region: CASSTGYQPQHF. The CDR3 DNA follows: TGTGCCAGTAGTACAGGGTATCAGCCCCAGCATTTT. The chain uses TRBV19 and TRBJ1-5, with a possible D match to TRBD1 (5 bases). V was cut by 4 bases and J by 5 bases, with 6 bases left in between. Germline V gene data show CDR1 as LNHDA and CDR2 as SQIVND (reference sequence). The CDR3 spans 12 residues.

This sequence joins TRBV7-9 and TRBJ1-1; 8 bases map to TRBD1. V gave up 6 bases and J gave up 5 bases; unmatched junction bases: 8. This CDR3 is built from 14 residues. Germline V gene sequence: CDR1 SEHNR, CDR2 FQNEAQ (reference sequence). CDR3 protein: CASSPDRGGTEAFF. Written as DNA, the CDR3 is TGTGCCAGCAGTCCCGACAGGGGCGGAACTGAAGCTTTCTTT.